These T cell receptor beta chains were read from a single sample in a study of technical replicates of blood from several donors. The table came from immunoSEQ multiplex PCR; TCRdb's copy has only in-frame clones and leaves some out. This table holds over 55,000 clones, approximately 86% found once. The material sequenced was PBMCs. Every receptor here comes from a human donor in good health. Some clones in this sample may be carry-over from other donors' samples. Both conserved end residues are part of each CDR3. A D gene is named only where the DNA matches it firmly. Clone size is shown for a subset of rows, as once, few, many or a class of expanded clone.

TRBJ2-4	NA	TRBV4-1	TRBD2	TGCGCCAGCAGCCGAATTCTAGCGGGAGGGGTCATTCAGTACTTC	CASSRILAGGVIQYF
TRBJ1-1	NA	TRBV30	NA	TGTGCCTGGACCCTCCTTCGCGGAGCTTTCTTT	CAWTLLRGAFF
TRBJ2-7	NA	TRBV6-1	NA	TGTGCCAGCAGGGACTCTAATTCCTACGAGCAGTACTTC	CASRDSNSYEQYF
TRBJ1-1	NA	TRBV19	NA	TGTGCCAGTAGTTTTCCCGGAGGGCCAGAGGGGGAAGCTTTCTTT	CASSFPGGPEGEAFF
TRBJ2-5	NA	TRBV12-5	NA	TGTGCTAGTGGTGGGCGTGGCGGGGAGGAGACCCAGTACTTC	CASGGRGGEETQYF
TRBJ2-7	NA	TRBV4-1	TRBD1	TGCGCCAGCAGCCCCGGAGGGACAGGGGTCAACGAGCAGTACTTC	CASSPGGTGVNEQYF
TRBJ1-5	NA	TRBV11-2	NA	TGTGCCAGCAGCTTAGGGGGGGGTCAGCCCCAGCATTTT	CASSLGGGQPQHF
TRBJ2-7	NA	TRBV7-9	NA	TGTGCCAGCAGCTGGCCCAGGGGGGTATCCTACGAGCAGTACTTC	CASSWPRGVSYEQYF
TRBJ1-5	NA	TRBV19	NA	TGTGCCAGTAGTACCCGACAGGTCGCTTATAGCAATCAGCCCCAGCATTTT	CASSTRQVAYSNQPQHF
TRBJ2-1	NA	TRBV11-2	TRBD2	TGTGCCAGCAGCATCGAGGCCGGGGGGAATGAGCAGTTCTTC	CASSIEAGGNEQFF
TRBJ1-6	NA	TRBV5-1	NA	TGCGCCAGCAGCTCCGGACAGATTAATTCACCCCTCCACTTT	CASSSGQINSPLHF
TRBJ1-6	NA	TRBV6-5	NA	TGTGCCAGCAGTTACGGCACCTTCGGGTCACCCCTCCACTTT	CASSYGTFGSPLHF
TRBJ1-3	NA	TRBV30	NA	TGTGCCTGGAGTGCTTCCAGCGTCGGAGGAAACACCATATATTTT	CAWSASSVGGNTIYF
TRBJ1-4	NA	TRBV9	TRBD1	TGTGCCAGCAGCGTACCTAAGGTACAGGGGCGATTCTCAACTAATGAAAAACTGTTTTTT	CASSVPKVQGRFSTNEKLFF
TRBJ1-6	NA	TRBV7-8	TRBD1	TGTGCCAGCAGCAGAGGGGACAGAAGAAAAGGAAATAATTCACCCCTCCACTTT	CASSRGDRRKGNNSPLHF
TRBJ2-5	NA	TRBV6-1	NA	TGTGCCAGCAGCCGGCAAGAGACCCAGTACTTC	CASSRQETQYF
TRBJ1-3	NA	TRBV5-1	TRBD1	TGCGCCAGCAGCCAAGGGGACAGGAGCTCTGGAAACACCATATATTTT	CASSQGDRSSGNTIYF
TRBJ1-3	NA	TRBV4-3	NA	TGCGCCAGCAGCCAAGATAGAGGACTTTCCGGAAACACCATATATTTT	CASSQDRGLSGNTIYF
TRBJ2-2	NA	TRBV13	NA	TGTGCCAGCAGCTCCTCGGGACAGAACACCGGGGAGCTGTTTTTT	CASSSSGQNTGELFF
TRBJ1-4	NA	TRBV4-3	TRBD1	TGCGCCAGCAGCCCACAGACAGGGGTGAATGAAAAACTGTTTTTT	CASSPQTGVNEKLFF
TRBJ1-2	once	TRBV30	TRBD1	TGTGCCTGGAGTGCTGGGACAGGGGTTCTCTATGGCTACACCTTC	CAWSAGTGVLYGYTF
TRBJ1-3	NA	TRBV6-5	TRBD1	TGTGCCAGCAGTTACGCCGGACAGGCCTCTGGAAACACCATATATTTT	CASSYAGQASGNTIYF
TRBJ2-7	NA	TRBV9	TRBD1	TGTGCCAGCAGCGCGGACTTGCGGACAGGGAACGAGCAGTACTTC	CASSADLRTGNEQYF
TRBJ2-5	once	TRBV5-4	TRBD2	TGTGCCAGCACCAAGGACGGGGGGAGGGAGACCCAGTACTTC	CASTKDGGRETQYF
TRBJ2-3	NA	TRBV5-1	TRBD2	TGCGCCAGCAGCTACTTTAGCGGGGGCACAGATACGCAGTATTTT	CASSYFSGGTDTQYF
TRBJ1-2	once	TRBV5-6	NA	TGTGCCAGCTCATTGGGGGCGACCTCTTGGGGCTACACCTTC	CASSLGATSWGYTF
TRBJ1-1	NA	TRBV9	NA	TGTGCCAGCAGCGGCCACCTGGACAGTCAGGTGACTACTGAAGCTTTCTTT	CASSGHLDSQVTTEAFF
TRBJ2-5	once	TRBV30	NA	TGTGCCTGGGGGGATCGAAGGGAGATGGTGACCCAGTACTTC	CAWGDRREMVTQYF
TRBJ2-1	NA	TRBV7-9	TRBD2	TGTGCCAGCAGCCGAACTAGCGGGAGGGGCGATGAGCAGTTCTTC	CASSRTSGRGDEQFF
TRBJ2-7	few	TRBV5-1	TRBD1	TGCGCCAGCAGCACAGTTTTGGCGGCAGGGGGAAGGGGTATCGCCGAGCAGTACTTC	CASSTVLAAGGRGIAEQYF
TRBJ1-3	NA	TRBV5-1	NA	TGCGCCAGCAGCTTACAGGATTCTGGAAACACCATATATTTT	CASSLQDSGNTIYF
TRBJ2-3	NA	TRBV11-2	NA	TGTGCCAGCAGCTTAGATCGAGGAGCAGATACGCAGTATTTT	CASSLDRGADTQYF
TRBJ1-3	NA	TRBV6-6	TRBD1	TGTGCCAGCAGTTACGACAGGGTAGCTGGAAACACCATATATTTT	CASSYDRVAGNTIYF
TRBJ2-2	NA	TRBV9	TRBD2	TGTGCCAGCAGTAAAAGGACTAGCGGGGGGGGCTATACCGGGGAGCTGTTTTTT	CASSKRTSGGGYTGELFF
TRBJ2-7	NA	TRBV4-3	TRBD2	TGCGCCAGCAGCCAAGTATATTGGGGCGGGAGCTCCTACGAGCAGTACTTC	CASSQVYWGGSSYEQYF
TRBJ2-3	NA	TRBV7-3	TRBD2	TGTGCCAGCAGTGACTTGGGGGGGGCAGATACGCAGTATTTT	CASSDLGGADTQYF
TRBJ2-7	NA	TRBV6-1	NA	TGTGCCAGCCACAGGACCTACGAGCAGTACTTC	CASHRTYEQYF
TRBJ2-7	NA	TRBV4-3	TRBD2	TGCGCCAGCAGCCAAGATTGGGGCATAGGACTAGTTCCCTACGAGCAGTACTTC	CASSQDWGIGLVPYEQYF
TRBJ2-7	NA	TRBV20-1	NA	TGCAGTGCTAGAAAGGCGGTCGGGGAGTACTTC	CSARKAVGEYF
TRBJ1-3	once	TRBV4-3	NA	TGCGCCAGCAGCCAGAGGACAGTGGGGGGAAACACCATATATTTT	CASSQRTVGGNTIYF
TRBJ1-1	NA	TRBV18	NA	TGTGCCAGCTCACCAAACACGAACACTGAAGCTTTCTTT	CASSPNTNTEAFF
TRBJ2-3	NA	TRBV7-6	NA	TGTGCCAGCAGCTTCCCCGGGGATACGCAGTATTTT	CASSFPGDTQYF
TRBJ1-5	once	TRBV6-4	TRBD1	TGTGCCAGCAGTCGACAGGGAGAGGGGCGGATTATGGGTCAGCCCCAGCATTTT	CASSRQGEGRIMGQPQHF
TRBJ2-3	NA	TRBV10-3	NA	TGTGCCATCAGTGGCCGGACTAACCAATCTAGCACAGATACGCAGTATTTT	CAISGRTNQSSTDTQYF
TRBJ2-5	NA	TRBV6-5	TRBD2	TGTGCCAGCAATCTAGCGGGGGCTGGGGAGACCCAGTACTTC	CASNLAGAGETQYF
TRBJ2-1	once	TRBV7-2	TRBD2	TGTGCCAGCAGCCCGGGACTAGCGGGGGAGAGCTCCTACAATGAGCAGTTCTTC	CASSPGLAGESSYNEQFF
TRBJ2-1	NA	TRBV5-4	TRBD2	TGTGCCAGCAGCCCAGCTAAGCGGGGGGGGAAAAATGAGCAGTTCTTC	CASSPAKRGGKNEQFF
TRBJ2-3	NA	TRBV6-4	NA	TGTGCCAGCAGTATCTCGGGGGAACCCACAGATACGCAGTATTTT	CASSISGEPTDTQYF
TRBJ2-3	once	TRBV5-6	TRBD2	TGTGCCAGCAGCCCCGGACTAGACACAGATACGCAGTATTTT	CASSPGLDTDTQYF
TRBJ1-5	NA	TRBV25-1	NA	TGTGCCAGCAGTGGAGGGGGTAGCAATCAGCCCCAGCATTTT	CASSGGGSNQPQHF
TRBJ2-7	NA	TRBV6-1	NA	TGTGCCAGCAGCCAAGCAGGCCAGCAGTACTTC	CASSQAGQQYF
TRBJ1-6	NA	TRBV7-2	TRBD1	TGTGCCAGCAGCACCTACCCGGGACAGGGTACCTCACCCCTCCACTTT	CASSTYPGQGTSPLHF
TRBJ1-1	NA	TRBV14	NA	TGTGCCAGCAGCCAAGATCAGTTACAGGCCCTCACTGAAGCTTTCTTT	CASSQDQLQALTEAFF
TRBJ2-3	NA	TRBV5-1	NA	TGCGCCAGCAATGAGGTACACACAGATACGCAGTATTTT	CASNEVHTDTQYF
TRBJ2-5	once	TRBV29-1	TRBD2	TGCAGCGCTGGGACTAGCGGTAAAGAGACCCAGTACTTC	CSAGTSGKETQYF
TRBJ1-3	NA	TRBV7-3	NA	TGTGCCAGCAGCCCCCATGCGGGGGGCTTTGGAAACACCATATATTTT	CASSPHAGGFGNTIYF
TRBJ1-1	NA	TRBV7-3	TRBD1	TGTGCCAGCAGCTTGGAAGGGGGCGGTCAGGCTTTCTTT	CASSLEGGGQAFF